This T cell receptor (beta chain) emerged from a study of blood T cells in healthy people across ages (dated by TCRdb to the mid-2010s). The study in broad terms: In model experiments, template switching captured roughly one uniquely barcoded TCR beta cDNA molecule for every two T cells. To track age-related changes in TCR beta repertoire diversity, the study relied on deep sequencing normalized with unique cDNA molecular identifiers. The donors were split into four age groups: young (average around 15 years), middle-aged (about 40), aged (roughly 65) and long-lived (approximately 80). The study analyzed two additional independent replicas of 1 million unique cDNA reads from the same blood draw for two donors, one aged 18 to 30 and one aged 80 or older. Points the paper makes about the study in general: Because donor CMV infection status was unknown, age-related changes in expanded clonotypes were potentially confounded. As age increased, observed TCR beta diversity per million T cells dropped in a roughly linear way, and a significant reduction was already evident by age 40. Since profiling was done on bulk unsorted PBMCs, naive and antigen-experienced compartments could not be conclusively compared. Compared with the aged group, the long-lived group had more naive CD4+ T cells, fewer expanded clones and increased TCR diversity, suggesting age selection. Estimates of total diversity based on one million sequenced T cells were considered lower bounds and underestimates. A strong correlation was found between observed TCR beta diversity and the percentage of naive T cells measured by flow cytometry.

Preparation of the library involved 5' RACE. The data were produced on an Illumina HiSeq 2500. A second PCR of roughly 7 to 12 cycles was performed with a sample-barcoded 5' primer and a J-beta primer mix. A unique molecular identifier was introduced onto each TCR beta cDNA molecule by a template-switch 5' adaptor carrying 12 random nucleotides. Each sample yielded at least 2.5 million CDR3-containing paired-end reads. All of the RNA was converted into first-strand cDNA using the Mint cDNA synthesis kit, with a TRBC-specific oligonucleotide serving as the primer. All cDNA was treated with uracil-DNA glycosylase and then went through a first 18-cycle PCR with the universal primers M1SS and BC2_uni_R. Turning to the authors' computational methods: Normalization of each sample was performed by random selection of 1 million high-quality reads, each carrying a distinct molecular identifier. Instead of being binned into consensus sequences, reads that shared molecular identifiers were thrown out. MiTCR, run with a Q25 quality threshold and the strictest error-elimination algorithm, handled CDR3 identification, clonotype clustering and error correction. A nonparametric unseen species model with Euler transformation was used to estimate lower-bound total TCR beta diversity. TCRdb reworked the public reads: Q25 trimming with fastp, MiXCR clone assembly, productive beta chains retained. Identical CDR3 protein sequences are pooled into one entry, listed with their most common genes and DNA. The V and J calls and clone size are TCRdb's, not the authors'. Here the sample has about 800,000 distinct CDR3 sequences; approximately 25% occur a single time. Roughly 3.5% of the sample comes from the top ten.

V loses 4 bases, J loses 5 bases, and the germline ends lie 14 bases apart. The CDR3 covers 14 residues, taking in both the cysteine and the phenylalanine. Of the read, only the CDR3 DNA is kept; its 42 bases are in frame from base 1. The germline V gene supplies CDR1 SGHTA and CDR2 FQGNSA. The approximately 41 donors, aged 6 to 90 years, were systemically healthy Caucasian individuals from Russia. Each donor gave 8 to 10 milliliters of peripheral blood, drawn into EDTA-treated Vacutainer tubes. Ficoll-Paque density-gradient centrifugation was used to isolate PBMCs, with at least 7 million per sample. Total RNA, at least 6 micrograms per sample, was extracted from PBMCs with Trizol reagent. The percentages of naive CD45RAhigh/CD27high T cells were determined by flow cytometry on a PBMC aliquot from every donor. This clonotype was seen a handful of times. Its antigen is not yet known. No clone much larger than this one lies a single base away; base qualities are absent.

The same data also contributed to another study, on T cells of mothers and their children. The second paper further reports: The donors were nine systemically healthy Caucasian individuals, made up of three mothers and their six children. cDNA synthesis consumed the entire amount of extracted RNA, loaded at approximately 1.4 ug RNA in each 15 ul reaction. In the second PCR, the M1S primer added sample barcodes and 2-4 random nucleotides. Over 8.5 million TCR beta CDR3 reads were obtained for each mother, and about 3 million reads were obtained for each child. In both related and unrelated pairs, thymic selection shapes the output of TCR recombination in a similar way, with inherited differences having only a minor effect. Normalized repertoire overlap in related mother-child pairs was always slightly higher than in unrelated mother-child pairs, but the difference was never significant. No persistent microchimeric T cell clones were detected, at a sensitivity of around 97 clones per million clonotypes. To look for features that set related mother-child pairs apart from unrelated individuals, the researchers ran deep NGS to compare the TCR beta repertoires of mothers and children. Mothers averaged roughly 36 +/- 4 years of age and children averaged 11 +/- 4 years. After adapters were ligated using NEBNext reagents, the libraries underwent 100+100 nt paired-end sequencing on an Illumina HiSeq 2000. To avoid cross-contamination, the mother libraries and the child libraries were prepared a month apart and sequenced in separate runs. For each donor, between roughly 450,000 and 2,300,000 distinct TCR beta clonotypes were identified. Naive TCR beta clonotypes were estimated from low-frequency clonotypes matched to each donor's FACS-determined naive share, without sorting.

Specimen: blood. This clonotype was obtained from a boy younger than 18 in good health. The rearranged chain carries TRBV7-2 and TRBJ2-5, with a tentative D gene TRBD2 over 6 matching bases. The DNA sequence is given as TGTGCCAGCAGCTCAATGACCCTAGCGGAGACCCAGTACTTC. This translates into CASSSMTLAETQYF.